The 6 T cell receptor beta chains reported below all come from one sample, sequenced in a study of blood T cell repertoires in COVID-19. The repertoire was sequenced with immunoSEQ multiplex PCR; TCRdb's copy has only in-frame clones and lacks some. The sample carries 120,000 or so clones, about 88% recorded once. The sequencing input was peripheral blood. These receptors came from a woman older than 75 with acute or convalescent COVID-19.

The V gene is TRBV24-1, the J gene TRBJ2-6; 7 nucleotides line up with TRBD2. This CDR3 is 13 amino acids long. Looked up from germline, CDR1 is KGHDR and CDR2 is SFDVKD. Trimming cost V 11 bases and J 0 bases; bases outside gene matches: 0. The chain's CDR3 is CARGGSGANVLTF. CDR3 bases: TGTGCCAGGGGGGGCTCTGGGGCCAACGTCCTGACTTTC.

V gene TRBV5-1 combines with J gene TRBJ1-6; possibly TRBD1 for D (5 bases). V lost 4 bases and J lost 9, with 17 bases in between. The CDR3 runs 15 residues. Germline values: CDR1 SGHRS, CDR2 YFSETQ. The CDR3 region has the DNA TGCGCCAGCAGCCCGTCGCAGGGTTCTGCTTCACCCCTCCACTTT. It encodes CASSPSQGSASPLHF.

The V and J genes are TRBV10-3 and TRBJ1-5; D is uncertain. CDR1 is ENHRY and CDR2 is SYGVKD in the germline V gene. The CDR3 covers 13 residues. Trimming removed 5 bases from V and 3 bases from J, with 8 bases in between. The CDR3 DNA reads TGTGCCATCAGTCGGACTTCCAATCAGCCCCAGCATTTT. This codes for CAISRTSNQPQHF.

This clone was seen a few times. The V call is TRBV6-2 or TRBV6-3, the J call TRBJ2-7, with D possibly matching TRBD1 (5 bases). The CDR3 is made up of 14 amino acids. Looked up from germline, CDR1 is MNHEY and CDR2 is SVGEGT. Trimming stripped 1 base from V and 6 bases from J, with 13 bases between. The CDR3 sequence: CASSYLGHLGEQYF. The CDR3 bases are TGTGCCAGCAGTTACTTGGGGCACTTGGGCGAGCAGTACTTC.

V is TRBV19 and J is TRBJ2-7; weak D call: TRBD1 (5 bases). Germline assignment: CDR1 LNHDA and CDR2 SQIVND (reference sequence). The CDR3 sequence is 13 residues long. The V end lost 10 bases, the J end lost 4 bases, and 17 bases lay between the germline ends. The chain's CDR3 is CATRGQGKYEQYF. CDR3 sequence (DNA): TGTGCCACTCGTGGTCAGGGAAAGTACGAGCAGTACTTC.

The chain uses TRBV7-8 and TRBJ2-3; 7 bases align to TRBD1. Per germline, CDR1 SGHVS and CDR2 FQNEAQ. The CDR3 runs to 15 residues. J was trimmed by 4 bases and V by 5 bases; bases with no gene match: 9. CDR3: CASSRTGPFADTQYF. The CDR3, as DNA: TGTGCCAGCAGCCGGACAGGCCCATTTGCAGATACGCAGTATTTT.